This TCR beta chain was identified in a study of blood T cells in healthy people across ages. CDR3 length: 15 residues. Germline assignment: CDR1 SGHAT and CDR2 FQNNGV. The authors ran a second PCR of about 7 to 12 cycles using a sample-barcoded 5' primer and a J-beta primer mix. TCRdb redid the calling of the 5' RACE reads with MiXCR, one entry per CDR3 protein. The repertoire consists of hundreds of thousands of distinct CDR3 sequences, with about 25% occurring once and the leading ten covering more than 8%. This clonotype was found a few times. Germline and junction disagree at one end, which may indicate a read error. Another study also made use of these data, one on T cells of mothers and their children.

What was sequenced was blood. J is TRBJ2-5 and V is TRBV11-2; D uncertain. The DNA matches TRBJ2-7 better at its end, which makes the J call doubtful. This clonotype was obtained from a boy aged 5-17 years in good health. This CDR3 is CASSLVWAASYEQYF. In DNA, the CDR3 is TGTGCCAGCAGTTTAGTGTGGGCGGCTTCCTACGAGCAGTACTTC.